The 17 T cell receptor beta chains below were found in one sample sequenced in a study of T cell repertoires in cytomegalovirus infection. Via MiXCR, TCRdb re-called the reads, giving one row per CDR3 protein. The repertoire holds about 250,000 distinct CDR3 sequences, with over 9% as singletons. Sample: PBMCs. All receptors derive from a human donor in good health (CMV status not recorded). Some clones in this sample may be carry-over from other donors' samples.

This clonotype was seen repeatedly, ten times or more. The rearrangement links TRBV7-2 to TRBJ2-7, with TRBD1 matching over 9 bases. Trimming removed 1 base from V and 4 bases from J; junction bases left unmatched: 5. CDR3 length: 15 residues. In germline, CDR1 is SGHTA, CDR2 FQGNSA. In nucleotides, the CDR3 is TGTGCCAGCAGCTTAGGGGGGACAGGGTTGTACGAGCAGTACTTC. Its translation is CASSLGGTGLYEQYF.

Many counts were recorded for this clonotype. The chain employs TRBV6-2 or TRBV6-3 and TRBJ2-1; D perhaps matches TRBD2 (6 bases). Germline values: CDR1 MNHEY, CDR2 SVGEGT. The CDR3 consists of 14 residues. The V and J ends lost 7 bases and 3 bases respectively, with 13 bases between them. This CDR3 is CASTPAGFYNEQFF. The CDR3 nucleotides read TGTGCCAGCACCCCCGCGGGATTCTACAATGAGCAGTTCTTC.

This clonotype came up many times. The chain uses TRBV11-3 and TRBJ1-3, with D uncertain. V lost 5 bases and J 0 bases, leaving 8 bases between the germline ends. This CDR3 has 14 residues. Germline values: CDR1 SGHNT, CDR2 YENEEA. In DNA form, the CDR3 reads TGTGCCAGCAGCGGCAGCTTCTCTGGAAACACCATATATTTT. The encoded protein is CASSGSFSGNTIYF. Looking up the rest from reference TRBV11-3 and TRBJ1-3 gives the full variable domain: EAGVVQSPRYKIIEKKQPVAFWCNPISGHNTLYWYLQNLGQGPELLIRYENEEAVDDSQLPKDRFSAERLKGVDSTLKIQPAELGDSAVYLCASSGSFSGNTIYFGEGSWLTVV.

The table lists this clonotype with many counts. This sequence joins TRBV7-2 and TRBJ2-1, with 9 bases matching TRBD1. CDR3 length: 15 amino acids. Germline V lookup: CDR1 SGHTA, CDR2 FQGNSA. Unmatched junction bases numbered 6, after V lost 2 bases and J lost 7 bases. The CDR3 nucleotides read TGTGCCAGCAGCTTAAACAGGGGGCGTATGAATGAGCAGTTCTTC. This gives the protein CASSLNRGRMNEQFF.

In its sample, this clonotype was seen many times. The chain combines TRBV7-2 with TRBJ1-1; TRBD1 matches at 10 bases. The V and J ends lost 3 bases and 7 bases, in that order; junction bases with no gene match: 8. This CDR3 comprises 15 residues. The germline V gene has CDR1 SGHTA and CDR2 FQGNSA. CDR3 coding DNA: TGTGCCAGCAGCTTGGGGGGGACAGGGGCCGTTGAAGCTTTCTTT. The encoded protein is CASSLGGTGAVEAFF.

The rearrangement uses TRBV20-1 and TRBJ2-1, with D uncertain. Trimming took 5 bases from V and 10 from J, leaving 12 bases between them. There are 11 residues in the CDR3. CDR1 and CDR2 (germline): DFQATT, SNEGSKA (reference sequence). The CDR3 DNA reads TGCAGTGCTGCTATTCTCAGAGAGCAGTTCTTC. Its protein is CSAAILREQFF.

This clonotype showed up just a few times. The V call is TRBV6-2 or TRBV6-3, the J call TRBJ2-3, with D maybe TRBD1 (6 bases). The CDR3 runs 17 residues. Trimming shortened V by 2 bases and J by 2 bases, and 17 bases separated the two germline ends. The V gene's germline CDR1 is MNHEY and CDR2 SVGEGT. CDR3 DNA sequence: TGTGCCAGCAGTTACGAGGGGGATCAGACCTCCACAGATACGCAGTATTTT. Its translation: CASSYEGDQTSTDTQYF.

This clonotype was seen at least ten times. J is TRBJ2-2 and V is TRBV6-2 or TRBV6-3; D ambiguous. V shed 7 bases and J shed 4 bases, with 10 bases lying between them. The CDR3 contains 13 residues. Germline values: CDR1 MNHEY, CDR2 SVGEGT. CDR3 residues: CASTRLSTGELFF. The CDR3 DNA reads TGTGCCAGCACCAGGCTCAGCACCGGGGAGCTGTTTTTT.

CDR3 amino acids: CSASRQAPNYGYTF. Here the CDR3 DNA reads TGCAGTGCTAGTAGGCAGGCGCCTAACTATGGCTACACCTTC. The chain is built from TRBV20-1 and TRBJ1-2; the D is unclear. This CDR3 is 14 amino acids long. Trimming pared 3 bases from V and 0 bases from J, leaving 11 bases between. Germline V lookup: CDR1 DFQATT, CDR2 SNEGSKA (reference sequence).

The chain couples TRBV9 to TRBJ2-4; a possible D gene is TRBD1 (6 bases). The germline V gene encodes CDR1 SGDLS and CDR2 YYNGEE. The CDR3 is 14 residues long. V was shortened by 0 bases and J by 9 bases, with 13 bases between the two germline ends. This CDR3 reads CASSVAQGRTIQYF. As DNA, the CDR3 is TGTGCCAGCAGCGTAGCGCAGGGGCGGACCATTCAGTACTTC.

CDR3: CASSIDPGANTEAFF. The CDR3 DNA is TGTGCCAGTAGTATAGATCCAGGAGCGAACACTGAAGCTTTCTTT. J is TRBJ1-1 and V is TRBV19; no clear D gene. The CDR3 length is 15 residues. V was trimmed by 0 bases and J by 1 base, leaving 9 bases between them. Per germline, CDR1 LNHDA and CDR2 SQIVND (reference sequence). Looking up the rest from reference TRBV19 and TRBJ1-1 gives the full variable domain: DGGITQSPKYLFRKEGQNVTLSCEQNLNHDAMYWYRQDPGQGLRLIYYSQIVNDFQKGDIAEGYSVSREKKESFPLTVTSAQKNPTAFYLCASSIDPGANTEAFFGQGTRLTVV.

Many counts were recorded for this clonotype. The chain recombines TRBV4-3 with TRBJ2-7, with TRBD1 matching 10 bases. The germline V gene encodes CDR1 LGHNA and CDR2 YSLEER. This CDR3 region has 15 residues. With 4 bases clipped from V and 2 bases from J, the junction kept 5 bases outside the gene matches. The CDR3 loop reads CASSLGQGETYEQYF. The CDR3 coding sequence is TGCGCCAGCAGCCTAGGACAGGGGGAGACCTACGAGCAGTACTTC.

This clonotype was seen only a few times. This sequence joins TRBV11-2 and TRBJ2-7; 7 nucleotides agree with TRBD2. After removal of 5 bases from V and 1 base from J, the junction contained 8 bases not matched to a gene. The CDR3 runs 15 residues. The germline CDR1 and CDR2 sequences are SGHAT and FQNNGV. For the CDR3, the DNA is TGTGCCAGCAGCAACCTTCGCGGGGGTTCCTACGAGCAGTACTTC. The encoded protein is CASSNLRGGSYEQYF.

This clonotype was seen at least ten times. This CDR3 is CASSLFTNTGELFF. CDR3 DNA sequence: TGTGCCAGCAGCTTATTCACGAACACCGGGGAGCTGTTTTTT. The chain carries TRBV7-3 and TRBJ2-2; unclear D gene. V was trimmed by 2 bases and J by 0 bases, leaving 4 bases between them. The CDR3 is 14 residues long. Per the germline V gene, CDR1 is SGHTA and CDR2 is FQGTGA.

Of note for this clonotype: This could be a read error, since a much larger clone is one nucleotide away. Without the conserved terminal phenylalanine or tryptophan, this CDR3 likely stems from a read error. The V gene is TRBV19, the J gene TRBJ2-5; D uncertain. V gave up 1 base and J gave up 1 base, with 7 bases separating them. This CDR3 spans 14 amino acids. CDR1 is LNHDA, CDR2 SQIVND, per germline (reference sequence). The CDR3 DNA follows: TGTGCCAGTAGTATAGGACGCCTCCAAGAGACCCAGTACGTC. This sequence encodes CASSIGRLQETQYV.

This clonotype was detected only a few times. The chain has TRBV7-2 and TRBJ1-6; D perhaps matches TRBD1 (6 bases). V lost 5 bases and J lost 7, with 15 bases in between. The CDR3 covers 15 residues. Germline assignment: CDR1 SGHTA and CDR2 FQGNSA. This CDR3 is CASSAEGDGNSPLHF. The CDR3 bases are TGTGCCAGCAGCGCCGAGGGGGACGGGAATTCACCCCTCCACTTT.

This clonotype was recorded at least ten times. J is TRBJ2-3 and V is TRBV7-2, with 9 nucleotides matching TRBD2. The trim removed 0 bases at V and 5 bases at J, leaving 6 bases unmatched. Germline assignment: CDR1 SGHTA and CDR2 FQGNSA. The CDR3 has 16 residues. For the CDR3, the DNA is TGTGCCAGCAGCTTAGCCAGCGGGAGGAGGGGAGATACGCAGTATTTT. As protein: CASSLASGRRGDTQYF.